These 16 T cell receptor beta chains originate from one sample sequenced in a study of vaccination effects on CD4 cells after COVID-19. Method: immunoSEQ multiplex PCR; TCRdb's copy keeps in-frame clones and lacks some. The table lists around 79,000 clones, 74% of them singletons. ViraFEST used viral peptide pools to expand antigen-specific CD4+ T cells before sequencing. Isolating CD4+ T cells followed approximately 9 days of culture. Which antigens these TCRs recognize remains unknown. The material was CD4+ T cells from PBMCs cultured with HCoV-229E spike peptides, obtained before COVID-19 vaccination. These TCRs come from a human donor who received a COVID-19 vaccine.

The sample holds a few counts of this clone. The chain has TRBV18 and TRBJ1-1, with a weak D call TRBD1 (5 bases). The germline gives CDR1 KGHSH, CDR2 LQKENI. The CDR3 has 13 residues. The ends were cut back, 3 bases at V and 5 bases at J, with 10 bases in the middle. The CDR3: CASSPRVVTEAFF. CDR3 in DNA: TGTGCCAGCTCACCCAGGGTCGTAACTGAAGCTTTCTTT.

This clone was seen only a few times. The chain employs TRBV7-2 and TRBJ1-1; perhaps TRBD1 as D (5 bases). In germline, CDR1 is SGHTA, CDR2 FQGNSA. This CDR3 region has 15 residues. V was shortened by 6 bases and J by 1 base, with 15 bases between the two germline ends. The CDR3 region is CASSERGFTNTEAFF. CDR3 DNA sequence: TGTGCCAGCAGTGAACGGGGGTTTACGAACACTGAAGCTTTCTTT.

The V and J genes are TRBV5-1 and TRBJ1-1; 7 nucleotides match TRBD1. V lost 4 bases, J lost 3 bases, and 12 bases stayed unmatched. This CDR3 has 16 amino acids. Germline CDR1 reads SGHRS; CDR2 reads YFSETQ. The chain's CDR3 is CASSPVKTGPDTEAFF. The CDR3 DNA sequence: TGCGCCAGCAGCCCTGTTAAGACAGGGCCGGACACTGAAGCTTTCTTT.

This clone was detected only a few times. The chain carries TRBV18 and TRBJ1-5; D not resolved. From germline, CDR1 is KGHSH and CDR2 LQKENI. The CDR3 totals 15 residues. Trimming shortened V by 2 bases and J by 1 base, and 9 bases separated the two germline ends. The CDR3 nucleotides read TGTGCCAGCTCACCAGGGGTGGAGAGCAATCAGCCCCAGCATTTT. Translating it yields CASSPGVESNQPQHF.

The table lists this clone with a count of one. The chain links TRBV3-1 (or the pseudogene TRBV3-2) to TRBJ2-2, with 14 bases fitting TRBD2. This CDR3 is built from 19 residues. Germline CDR1 and CDR2: LGHDT and YNNKEL (reference sequence). The junction had 10 bases not matched to a gene; V was cut back by 4 bases and J by 3 bases. The CDR3 loop reads CASSLGLAGGYFYTGELFF. CDR3 bases: TGTGCCAGCAGCCTTGGACTAGCGGGGGGATACTTCTACACCGGGGAGCTGTTTTTT.

This sequence joins TRBV4-2 and TRBJ2-3; D unclear. V gave up 0 bases and J gave up 0 bases, with 13 bases separating them. This CDR3 is built from 17 residues. Germline CDR1 is LGHNA and CDR2 is YNFKEQ. CDR3 coding DNA: TGTGCCAGCAGCCAAGATGTGGGGTATTTGAGCACAGATACGCAGTATTTT. It specifies CASSQDVGYLSTDTQYF.

This clone turned up a few times. The chain recombines TRBV7-2 with TRBJ2-1; no definite D call. V was cut by 3 bases and J by 5 bases, with 8 bases left in between. The V gene's germline CDR1 is SGHTA and CDR2 FQGNSA. There are 13 residues in the CDR3. This CDR3 is CASSLGRHNEQFF. DNA for the CDR3: TGTGCCAGCAGCTTGGGCCGGCACAATGAGCAGTTCTTC.

The chain is built from TRBV5-4 and TRBJ1-4; 10 nucleotides agree with TRBD1. V dropped 0 bases and J dropped 0; count of bases not matched to a gene: 2. The CDR3 contains 17 residues. CDR1 and CDR2 (germline): SGHNT, YYREEE (reference sequence). The CDR3 coding sequence is TGTGCCAGCAGCTTGGCCGGACAGGGGGCAACTAATGAAAAACTGTTTTTT. Translation: CASSLAGQGATNEKLFF.

V usage is TRBV6-5 and J usage is TRBJ2-7; D is unclear. The CDR3 is 14 residues long. The germline V and J ends were trimmed by 6 bases and 5 bases, with 17 bases remaining between them. Germline-derived CDR1 and CDR2 are MNHEY and SVGAGI. CDR3 DNA sequence: TGTGCCAGCAGACCTCTCTGGTTTTCTGACGAGCAGTACGTC. Translating gives CASRPLWFSDEQYV.

This chain links TRBV18 with TRBJ1-1; D is possibly TRBD1 (5 bases). V lost 3 bases and J 1 base, leaving 15 bases between the germline ends. The germline CDR1 and CDR2 sequences are KGHSH and LQKENI. The CDR3 runs to 16 residues. The CDR3 nucleotides read TGTGCCAGCTCACCCCTAGGGGAAGCGACGAACACTGAAGCTTTCTTT. The encoded protein is CASSPLGEATNTEAFF.

The gene calls are TRBV5-1 and TRBJ2-2; no definite D call. With 3 bases removed from V and 5 bases from J, the gap between germline ends came to 14 bases. The germline V gene encodes CDR1 SGHRS and CDR2 YFSETQ. The CDR3 is 15 amino acids. The CDR3 here is CASSWMVGNTGELFF. DNA for the CDR3: TGCGCCAGCAGCTGGATGGTTGGGAATACCGGGGAGCTGTTTTTT.

The chain has TRBV9 and TRBJ2-3; D might be TRBD1 or TRBD2, each matching 6 bases. Trimming removed 0 bases at V and 1 base at J, with 9 bases between. The V gene's germline CDR1 is SGDLS and CDR2 YYNGEE. This CDR3 contains 15 residues. CDR3 nucleotide sequence: TGTGCCAGCAGCGTAGACGGGGGCGGCACAGATACGCAGTATTTT. Translating gives CASSVDGGGTDTQYF.

V is TRBV4-1 and J is TRBJ2-1, with 9 bases lining up with TRBD2. CDR3 length: 16 residues. Germline lookup yields CDR1 MGHRA and CDR2 YSYEKL. The V and J ends lost 0 bases and 3 bases, in that order; junction bases with no gene match: 3. The CDR3 here is CASSQEELAGYNEQFF. CDR3 nucleotides: TGCGCCAGCAGCCAAGAAGAACTAGCGGGCTACAATGAGCAGTTCTTC.

The V gene is TRBV18, the J gene TRBJ2-3; TRBD1 matches 9 bases. This CDR3 region has 15 residues. Germline V gene sequence: CDR1 KGHSH, CDR2 LQKENI. V trimming: 1 base; J trimming: 1 base; junction bases outside the gene matches: 0. Here the CDR3 reads CASSPRQGGTDTQYF. CDR3 coding DNA: TGTGCCAGCTCACCACGACAGGGGGGCACAGATACGCAGTATTTT.

This clone was seen a few times. The chain employs TRBV24-1 and TRBJ2-1; no clear D. This CDR3 region has 15 residues. Per the germline V gene, CDR1 is KGHDR and CDR2 is SFDVKD. Trimming removed 5 bases from V and 6 bases from J, with 16 bases in between. As DNA, the CDR3 is TGTGCCACCAGTGTCCCCCTCGACGGTTCCAATGAGCAGTTCTTC. It codes for CATSVPLDGSNEQFF.

The rearrangement uses TRBV7-7 and TRBJ2-1, with D possibly TRBD1 on 6 matching bases. The CDR3 has 14 residues. CDR1 and CDR2 (germline): SSHAT, FNYEAQ (reference sequence). Trimming took 1 base from V and 7 from J, leaving 11 bases between them. CDR3 DNA: TGTGCCAGCAGCTTAGGGCAGGGGATTAATGAGCAGTTCTTC. Residues: CASSLGQGINEQFF.